A single sample is the source of the 26 T cell receptor beta chains below, sequenced in a study of blood T cell repertoires in COVID-19 (dated by TCRdb to the early 2020s). Library prep was done by the immunoSEQ multiplex PCR assay. TCRdb provides this immuneACCESS table in a form limited to in-frame rearrangements. Some clones are lacking; in checked studies, under half of them reflect an unresolved V gene, and why the rest are absent is not known. The sample table lists approximately 27,000 clones, 85% to 90% of them with a count of one. The ten largest clones add up to roughly 15% of the sample. The sample comprised peripheral blood. The receptors were gathered from a man aged 65-85 years with acute or convalescent COVID-19.

The chain uses TRBV2 and TRBJ1-1; 9 bases fit TRBD1. Losses at the gene ends were 8 bases for V and 1 base for J; bases not matched to a gene: 2. There are 13 residues in the CDR3. CDR1 and CDR2 from the germline V gene are SNHLY and FYNNEI. The CDR3 nucleotides are TGTGCCAGCCGGGACAGGGAGAACACTGAAGCTTTCTTT. Its protein is CASRDRENTEAFF.

This chain links TRBV5-6 with TRBJ1-5; 8 nucleotides agree with TRBD1. The CDR3 spans 17 residues. V gave up 4 bases and J gave up 0 bases; unmatched junction bases: 9. Germline CDR1 reads SGHDT; CDR2 reads YYEEEE. This CDR3 is CASSLQQGELSNQPQHF. In DNA, the CDR3 is TGTGCCAGCAGCCTGCAACAGGGGGAACTTAGCAATCAGCCCCAGCATTTT. Complete variable domain (other parts from reference TRBV5-6 and TRBJ1-5): DAGVTQSPTHLIKTRGQQVTLRCSPKSGHDTVSWYQQALGQGPQFIFQYYEEEERQRGNFPDRFSGHQFPNYSSELNVNALLLGDSALYLCASSLQQGELSNQPQHFGDGTRLSIL.

This clone has just a few counts. J is TRBJ2-1 and V is TRBV24-1; TRBD1 might be the D (6 bases). The CDR3 loop spans 17 amino acids. Deletions cut 2 bases from V and 7 bases from J, with 20 bases between. CDR1 and CDR2 from the germline V gene are KGHDR and SFDVKD. The CDR3 protein is CATSDSGEGAEGNEQFF. The CDR3 bases are TGTGCCACCAGTGATTCAGGGGAAGGGGCCGAAGGGAATGAGCAGTTCTTC.

The chain is built from TRBV5-4 and TRBJ2-4, with D uncertain. The CDR3 is 14 amino acids. V was pared by 0 bases and J by 4 bases, with 8 bases between. Per germline, CDR1 SGHNT and CDR2 YYREEE (reference sequence). CDR3 loop: CASSLVGSKNIQYF. CDR3 DNA: TGTGCCAGCAGCTTGGTGGGCAGTAAAAACATTCAGTACTTC.

CDR3 protein: CSVERTFRTDTQYF. CDR3 DNA: TGCAGCGTTGAGAGGACTTTCCGCACAGATACGCAGTATTTT. J is TRBJ2-3 and V is TRBV29-1; maybe TRBD2 (5 bases). CDR1 SQVTM and CDR2 ANQGSEA come from the germline V gene. This CDR3 has 14 amino acids. Trimming took off 3 bases at V and 1 base at J, with 11 bases between the two ends.

This chain joins TRBV25-1 and TRBJ1-6, with TRBD1 identical over 9 bases. The CDR3 is made up of 15 amino acids. V gave up 6 bases and J gave up 7 bases; unmatched junction bases: 7. Per the germline V gene, CDR1 is MGHDK and CDR2 is SYGVNS. CDR3 amino acids: CASRSRDRVNSPLHF. The CDR3 DNA is TGTGCCAGCAGGTCCCGGGACAGGGTAAATTCACCCCTCCACTTT.

The genes are TRBV14 and TRBJ1-1, with a tentative D call TRBD1 (6 bases). Germline V gene data show CDR1 as SGHDN and CDR2 as FVKESK. The V end was cut by 2 bases, the J end by 7 bases, with 11 bases between. The length of the CDR3 is 13 residues. The CDR3 DNA sequence: TGTGCCAGCAGCCAACAGGGGTTACGTGAAGCTTTCTTT. As protein: CASSQQGLREAFF.

This clone was observed a handful of times. V is TRBV29-1 and J is TRBJ1-2; TRBD1 aligns across 7 bases. V was clipped by 6 bases and J by 1 base; unmatched bases: 8. From germline, CDR1 is SQVTM and CDR2 ANQGSEA. CDR3 length equals 14 residues. The CDR3 nucleotides read TGCAGCGTCAACCGGGACAGCGTTAACTATGGCTACACCTTC. Translated: CSVNRDSVNYGYTF. Full variable domain (missing parts from reference TRBV29-1 and TRBJ1-2): SAVISQKPSRDICQRGTSLTIQCQVDSQVTMMFWYRQQPGQSLTLIATANQGSEATYESGFVIDKFPISRPNLTFSTLTVSNMSPEDSSIYLCSVNRDSVNYGYTFGSGTRLTVV.

The chain combines TRBV27 with TRBJ1-4; 7 bases line up with TRBD1. V gave up 4 bases and J gave up 7 bases; unmatched junction bases: 9. The CDR3 runs to 15 residues. Germline V gene data show CDR1 as MNHEY and CDR2 as SMNVEV (reference sequence). The CDR3 here is CASSSFGTESEKLFF. The CDR3 DNA follows: TGTGCCAGCAGTTCCTTTGGGACAGAAAGTGAAAAACTGTTTTTT.

The V gene is TRBV6-5, the J gene TRBJ2-2, with 9 bases fitting TRBD1. With 8 bases clipped from V and 5 bases from J, the junction kept 6 bases outside the gene matches. Germline V CDR1 and CDR2: MNHEY, SVGAGI. This CDR3 comprises 14 residues. The CDR3 nucleotides are TGTGCCAGCCGGGGACAGGGAAGAACCGGGGAGCTGTTTTTT. Its translation: CASRGQGRTGELFF.

This chain connects TRBV27 to TRBJ2-7, with 9 positions matching TRBD1. Germline CDR1 is MNHEY and CDR2 is SMNVEV (reference sequence). With 1 base clipped from V and 6 bases from J, the junction kept 7 bases outside the gene matches. The length of the CDR3 is 15 residues. The CDR3 DNA sequence: TGTGCCAGCAGTTTATATCGGGGACAGGGTATCGAGCAGTACTTC. Residues: CASSLYRGQGIEQYF.

The V call is TRBV6-5, the J call TRBJ1-2, with a weak D call TRBD1 (6 bases). The germline V gene encodes CDR1 MNHEY and CDR2 SVGAGI. With 8 bases removed from V and 8 bases from J, the gap between germline ends came to 18 bases. The CDR3 has 13 residues. CDR3 region: CASGTGQLRGYTF. As DNA, the CDR3 is TGTGCCAGCGGTACCGGACAGTTACGCGGCTACACCTTC.

The V call is TRBV10-3, the J call TRBJ2-1; 12 positions agree with TRBD2. J gave up 8 bases and V 6 bases, and 11 bases lay outside the gene matches. The germline V gene has CDR1 ENHRY and CDR2 SYGVKD. The CDR3 consists of 16 residues. CDR3 loop: CAISPLLAGGLDEQFF. The CDR3 region has the DNA TGTGCCATCAGCCCATTACTAGCGGGAGGACTAGATGAGCAGTTCTTC.

This chain connects TRBV7-9 to TRBJ2-4, with a possible D match to TRBD1 (5 bases). Looked up from germline, CDR1 is SEHNR and CDR2 is FQNEAQ (reference sequence). V was shortened by 1 base and J by 5 bases, with 9 bases between the two germline ends. The length of the CDR3 is 14 residues. CDR3 DNA: TGTGCCAGCAGCTTAGGTTCACAGGAAAACATTCAGTACTTC. It specifies CASSLGSQENIQYF.

This chain joins TRBV7-2 and TRBJ2-3; D is possibly TRBD2 (5 bases). The V gene's germline CDR1 is SGHTA and CDR2 FQGNSA. V lost 0 bases to trimming and J lost 5 bases, with 9 bases between them. The CDR3 runs to 14 residues. CDR3 sequence (DNA): TGTGCCAGCAGCTTAGCGCCCAGCGGAGATACGCAGTATTTT. This encodes CASSLAPSGDTQYF.

The rearrangement links TRBV19 to TRBJ1-1, with 9 nucleotides matching TRBD1. There are 13 residues in the CDR3. The J segment lost 3 bases and the V segment lost 6 bases, leaving 2 bases of the junction unmatched. The germline V gene encodes CDR1 LNHDA and CDR2 SQIVND (reference sequence). The CDR3 DNA follows: TGTGCCAGTAGCGGACAGGGGCACACTGAAGCTTTCTTT. Translation: CASSGQGHTEAFF.

The J gene is TRBJ1-2, the V gene TRBV6-2 or TRBV6-3, with a tentative D call TRBD1 (6 bases). This CDR3 spans 15 amino acids. The V gene lost 2 bases and the J gene lost 6 bases, with 16 bases spanning the gap. From germline, CDR1 is MNHEY and CDR2 SVGEGT. This CDR3 reads CASSYDRSVWDGYTF. The CDR3 bases are TGTGCCAGCAGTTACGACAGGTCGGTTTGGGATGGCTACACCTTC.

The chain links TRBV4-2 to TRBJ2-5, with TRBD2 matching over 8 bases. Germline loops: CDR1 LGHNA, CDR2 YNFKEQ. With V trimmed by 2 bases and J by 1 base, 0 bases remained unmatched. This CDR3 contains 14 residues. The CDR3 spells CASSQLAGQETQYF. The CDR3 DNA reads TGTGCCAGCAGCCAACTAGCGGGCCAAGAGACCCAGTACTTC.

This chain connects TRBV21-1 to TRBJ2-1; whether TRBD1, the table's D call, matches the DNA was not checked. TRBV21-1 is a listed pseudogene. The CDR3 has 14 amino acids. The CDR3 region is CASSKVHSYNEQFF. CDR3 sequence (DNA): TGTGCCAGCAGCAAAGTTCACAGCTACAATGAGCAGTTCTTC.

This clone has just one count. The chain employs TRBV2 and TRBJ1-1, with 8 bases lining up with TRBD1. J was trimmed by 4 bases and V by 5 bases; bases with no gene match: 15. Germline V gene lookup returns CDR1 SNHLY and CDR2 FYNNEI. This CDR3 has 17 residues. CDR3 amino acids: CASSSPLGQGRSTEAFF. The DNA for the CDR3 is TGTGCCAGCAGTTCACCCCTCGGACAGGGAAGGAGCACTGAAGCTTTCTTT.

The CDR3 DNA follows: TGTGCCAGCAGCCCCACTTTTCTAGCGGGAGGCGAGCAGTACTTC. Amino acids: CASSPTFLAGGEQYF. The V call is TRBV9, the J call TRBJ2-7, with 11 bases matching TRBD2. Germline V gene lookup returns CDR1 SGDLS and CDR2 YYNGEE. V lost 4 bases, J lost 6 bases, and 9 bases stayed unmatched. CDR3 size: 15 residues.

This chain uses TRBV7-9 with TRBJ2-1; 7 bases align to TRBD2. Germline V CDR1 and CDR2: SEHNR, FQNEAQ (reference sequence). The CDR3 is made up of 16 amino acids. Trimming removed 5 bases from V and 6 bases from J; junction bases left unmatched: 13. The DNA for the CDR3 is TGTGCCAGCAGCGTATGGGGGGGTTCATACGGCAATGAGCAGTTCTTC. This translates into CASSVWGGSYGNEQFF.

The chain has TRBV12-3 or TRBV12-4 and TRBJ1-2, with a weak D call TRBD1 (5 bases). Trimming removed 5 bases at V and 6 bases at J, with 10 bases between. The CDR3 runs to 12 residues. The CDR3 sequence: CASSPQGDGYTF. The CDR3 bases are TGTGCCAGCAGTCCCCAGGGCGATGGCTACACCTTC.

The chain is built from TRBV5-6 and TRBJ1-1; 8 nucleotides agree with TRBD1. The CDR3 runs 15 residues. Trimming removed 2 bases from V and 6 bases from J; junction bases left unmatched: 9. Germline assignment: CDR1 SGHDT and CDR2 YYEEEE. The CDR3 nucleotides are TGTGCCAGCAGCTTCGCGACAGGGGCTTTTGCTGAAGCTTTCTTT. Translating gives CASSFATGAFAEAFF. The variable domain in full, completed from reference TRBV5-6 and TRBJ1-1, reads DAGVTQSPTHLIKTRGQQVTLRCSPKSGHDTVSWYQQALGQGPQFIFQYYEEEERQRGNFPDRFSGHQFPNYSSELNVNALLLGDSALYLCASSFATGAFAEAFFGQGTRLTVV.

V usage is TRBV7-9 and J usage is TRBJ2-1, with TRBD2 identical over 12 bases. The CDR3 has 15 residues. V was pared by 4 bases and J by 4 bases, with 2 bases of the junction left unmatched. Germline V gene lookup returns CDR1 SEHNR and CDR2 FQNEAQ (reference sequence). The CDR3 reads CASSYLAGGYNEQFF. In DNA form, the CDR3 reads TGTGCCAGCAGCTACCTAGCGGGAGGGTACAATGAGCAGTTCTTC.

The gene calls are TRBV15 and TRBJ1-1, with TRBD1 as a possible D gene (6 bases). CDR3 size: 13 residues. Germline CDR1 is LNHNV and CDR2 is YYDKDF (reference sequence). V was pared by 0 bases and J by 5 bases, with 7 bases between. The CDR3 DNA sequence: TGTGCCACCAGCAGAGAGGACAGAACTGAAGCTTTCTTT. It encodes CATSREDRTEAFF.